Here is one TCR beta chain with its context. Antigen specificity is unknown. Sequenced by immunoSEQ multiplex PCR; TCRdb stores in-frame clones only, minus some. The sample lists about 150,000 clones, 90% occurring once. The V and J ends lost 5 bases and 11 bases respectively, with 22 bases between them. The CDR3 consists of 15 residues. Germline-derived CDR1 and CDR2 are MNHEY and SMNVEV (reference sequence). This entry belongs to a study of T cell responses to AZD1222 COVID-19 vaccine. Regarding the study as a whole: White British ancestry dominated among donors, who included more females, and clonal diversity was possibly underestimated.

The material sequenced was peripheral blood, taken 28 days after the second AZD1222 dose. The chain uses TRBV27 and TRBJ2-1; no definite D call. The TCR originated in an adult who received the AZD1222 COVID-19 vaccine. CDR3 in amino acids: CASSPVRLDPGQQFF. The CDR3 nucleotides are TGTGCCAGCAGTCCGGTAAGATTGGATCCGGGCCAGCAGTTCTTC.